The 3 T cell receptor beta chains given below trace back to one sample, sequenced in a study of blood T cell repertoires in COVID-19. Data came from immunoSEQ multiplex PCR; TCRdb stores just in-frame clones and leaves some out. This table has about 200,000 clones, more than 70% appearing once. Sequenced material: PBMCs or T cells enriched from blood (not recorded which). These receptors came from a man aged 35 to 55 with acute COVID-19.

The rearrangement joins TRBV6-6 to TRBJ1-1; D perhaps matches TRBD1 (5 bases). Looked up from germline, CDR1 is MNHNY and CDR2 is SVGAGI (reference sequence). This CDR3 is 13 amino acids long. V gave up 7 bases and J gave up 1 base, with 10 bases separating them. This chain's CDR3 is CASTSRENTEAFF. For the CDR3, the DNA is TGTGCCAGCACCAGCAGGGAGAACACTGAAGCTTTCTTT.

V and J are TRBV5-1 and TRBJ2-5; 7 nucleotides agree with TRBD1. CDR1 SGHRS and CDR2 YFSETQ come from the germline V gene. The J segment lost 3 bases and the V segment lost 4 bases, leaving 6 bases of the junction unmatched. CDR3 size: 14 residues. The CDR3 reads CASSPRGGKETQYF. The CDR3 coding sequence is TGCGCCAGCAGCCCACGAGGGGGCAAAGAGACCCAGTACTTC.

This chain uses TRBV4-3 with TRBJ2-7; D is perhaps TRBD1 (6 bases). Germline V gene sequence: CDR1 LGHNA, CDR2 YSLEER. Trimming cost V 1 base and J 2 bases, with 18 bases left between them. The length of the CDR3 is 17 residues. The CDR3, as DNA: TGCGCCAGCAGCCAAGGGCTTTACAGGGTGACCCCCTACGAGCAGTACTTC. It encodes CASSQGLYRVTPYEQYF.